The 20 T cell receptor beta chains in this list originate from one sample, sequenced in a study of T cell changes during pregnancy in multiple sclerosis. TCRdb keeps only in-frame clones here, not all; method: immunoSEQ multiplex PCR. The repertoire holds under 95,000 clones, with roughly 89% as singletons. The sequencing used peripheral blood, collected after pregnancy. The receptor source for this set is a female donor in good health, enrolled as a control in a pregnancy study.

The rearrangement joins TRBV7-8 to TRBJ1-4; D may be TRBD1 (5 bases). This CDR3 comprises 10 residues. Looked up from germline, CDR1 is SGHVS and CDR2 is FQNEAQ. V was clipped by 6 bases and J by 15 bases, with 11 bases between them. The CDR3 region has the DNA TGTGCCAGCAGGGGGGGGAAGGTGTTTTTT. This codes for CASRGGKVFF.

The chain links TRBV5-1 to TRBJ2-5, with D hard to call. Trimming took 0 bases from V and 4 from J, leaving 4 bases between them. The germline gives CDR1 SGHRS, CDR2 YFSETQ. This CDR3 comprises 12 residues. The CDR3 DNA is TGCGCCAGCAGCTTGGGAGTAGAGACCCAGTACTTC. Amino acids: CASSLGVETQYF.

The CDR3 protein is CASSLNSYGYTF. The CDR3 DNA sequence: TGTGCCAGCAGTTTAAACAGCTATGGCTACACCTTC. The chain links TRBV28 to TRBJ1-2; no definite D call. Trimming stripped 2 bases from V and 4 bases from J, with 5 bases between. The germline gives CDR1 MDHEN, CDR2 SYDVKM. The CDR3 is 12 amino acids.

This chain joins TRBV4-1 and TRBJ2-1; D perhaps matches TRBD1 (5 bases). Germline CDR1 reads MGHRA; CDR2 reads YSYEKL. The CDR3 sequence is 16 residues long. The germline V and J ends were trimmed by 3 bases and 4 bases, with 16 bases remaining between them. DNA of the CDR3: TGCGCCAGCAGCCAGGTGGACATCCTTTCGTACAATGAGCAGTTCTTC. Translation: CASSQVDILSYNEQFF.

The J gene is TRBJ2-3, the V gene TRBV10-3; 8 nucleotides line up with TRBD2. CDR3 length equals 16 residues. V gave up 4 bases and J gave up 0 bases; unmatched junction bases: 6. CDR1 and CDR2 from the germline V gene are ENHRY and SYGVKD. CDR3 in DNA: TGTGCCATCAGTGGTTCGGGGGGGCCCAGCACAGATACGCAGTATTTT. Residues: CAISGSGGPSTDTQYF.

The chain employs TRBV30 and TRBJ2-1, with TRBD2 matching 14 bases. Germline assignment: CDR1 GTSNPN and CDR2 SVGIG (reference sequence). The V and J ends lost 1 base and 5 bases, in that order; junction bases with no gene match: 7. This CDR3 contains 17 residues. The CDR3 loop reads CAWSEPTSGGANNEQFF. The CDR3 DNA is TGTGCCTGGAGTGAACCGACTAGCGGGGGGGCCAACAATGAGCAGTTCTTC.

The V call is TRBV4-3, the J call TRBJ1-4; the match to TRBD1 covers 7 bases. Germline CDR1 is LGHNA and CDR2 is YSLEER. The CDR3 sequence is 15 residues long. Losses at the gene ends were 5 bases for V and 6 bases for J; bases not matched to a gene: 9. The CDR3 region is CASSARQGGDEKLFF. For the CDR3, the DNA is TGCGCCAGCAGCGCCCGACAGGGCGGAGATGAAAAACTGTTTTTT.

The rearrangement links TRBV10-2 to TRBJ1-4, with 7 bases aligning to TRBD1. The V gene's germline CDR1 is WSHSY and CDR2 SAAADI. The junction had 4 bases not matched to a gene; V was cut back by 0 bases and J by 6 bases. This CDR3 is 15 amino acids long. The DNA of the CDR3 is TGCGCCAGCAGTGAGTCGAGCACAGGGGATGAAAAACTGTTTTTT. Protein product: CASSESSTGDEKLFF.

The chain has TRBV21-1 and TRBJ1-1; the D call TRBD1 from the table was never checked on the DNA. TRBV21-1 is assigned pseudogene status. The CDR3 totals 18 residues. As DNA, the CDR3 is TGTGCCAGCATCTCATTCCGGGACAGCGGTCTCTTGAACACTGAAGCTTTCTTT. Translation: CASISFRDSGLLNTEAFF.

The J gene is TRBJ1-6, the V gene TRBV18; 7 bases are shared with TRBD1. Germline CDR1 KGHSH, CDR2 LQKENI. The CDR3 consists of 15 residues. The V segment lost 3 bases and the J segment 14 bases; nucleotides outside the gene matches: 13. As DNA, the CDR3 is TGTGCCAGCTCACCGAACCCGGGACAGCCCTTGACCCTCCACTTT. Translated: CASSPNPGQPLTLHF. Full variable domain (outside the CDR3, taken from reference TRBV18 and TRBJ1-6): NAGVMQNPRHLVRRRGQEARLRCSPMKGHSHVYWYRQLPEEGLKFMVYLQKENIIDESGMPKERFSAEFPKEGPSILRIQQVVRGDSAAYFCASSPNPGQPLTLHFGNGTRLTVT.

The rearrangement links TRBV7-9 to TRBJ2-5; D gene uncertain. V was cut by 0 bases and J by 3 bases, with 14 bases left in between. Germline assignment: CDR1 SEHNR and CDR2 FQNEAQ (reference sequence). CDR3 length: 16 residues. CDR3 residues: CASSLAAFPSKETQYF. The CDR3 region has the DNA TGTGCCAGCAGCTTAGCGGCTTTCCCCTCCAAAGAGACCCAGTACTTC.

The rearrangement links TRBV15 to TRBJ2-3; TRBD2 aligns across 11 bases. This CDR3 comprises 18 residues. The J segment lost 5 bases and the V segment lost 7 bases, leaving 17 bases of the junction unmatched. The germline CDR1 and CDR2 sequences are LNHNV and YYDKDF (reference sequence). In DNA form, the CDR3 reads TGTGCCACCATGGGACAGGGCCATAGCGGGGGGGACTTAGATACGCAGTATTTT. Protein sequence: CATMGQGHSGGDLDTQYF.

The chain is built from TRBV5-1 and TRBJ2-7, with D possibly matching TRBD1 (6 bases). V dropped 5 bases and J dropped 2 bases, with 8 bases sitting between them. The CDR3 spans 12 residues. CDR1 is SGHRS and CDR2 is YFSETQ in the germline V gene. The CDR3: CASSRGTYEQYF. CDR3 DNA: TGCGCCAGCAGTAGGGGGACCTACGAGCAGTACTTC.

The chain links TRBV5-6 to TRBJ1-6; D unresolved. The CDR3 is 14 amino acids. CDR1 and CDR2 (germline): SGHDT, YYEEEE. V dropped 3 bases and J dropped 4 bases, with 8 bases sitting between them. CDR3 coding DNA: TGTGCCAGCAGCTCCCTCGGGTATAATTCACCCCTCCACTTT. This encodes CASSSLGYNSPLHF. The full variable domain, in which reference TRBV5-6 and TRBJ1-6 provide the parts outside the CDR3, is DAGVTQSPTHLIKTRGQQVTLRCSPKSGHDTVSWYQQALGQGPQFIFQYYEEEERQRGNFPDRFSGHQFPNYSSELNVNALLLGDSALYLCASSSLGYNSPLHFGNGTRLTVT.

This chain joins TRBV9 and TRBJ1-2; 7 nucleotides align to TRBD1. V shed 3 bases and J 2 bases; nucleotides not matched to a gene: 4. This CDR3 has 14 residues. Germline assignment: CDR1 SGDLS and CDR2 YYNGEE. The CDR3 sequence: CASSAQDRNYGYTF. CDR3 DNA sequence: TGTGCCAGCAGCGCCCAGGACAGGAACTATGGCTACACCTTC.

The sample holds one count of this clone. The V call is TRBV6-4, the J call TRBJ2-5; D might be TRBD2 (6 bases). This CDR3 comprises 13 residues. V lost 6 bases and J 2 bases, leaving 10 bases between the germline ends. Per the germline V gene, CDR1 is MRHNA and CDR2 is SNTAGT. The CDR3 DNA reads TGTGCCAGCAGCGCGGGACCTCAAGAGACCCAGTACTTC. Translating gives CASSAGPQETQYF.

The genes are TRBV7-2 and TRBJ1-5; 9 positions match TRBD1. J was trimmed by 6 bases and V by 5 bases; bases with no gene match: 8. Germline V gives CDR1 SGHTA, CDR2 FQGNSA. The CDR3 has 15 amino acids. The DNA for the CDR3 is TGTGCCAGCAGCCGACAGGGGGAGGTTCGTCAGCCCCAGCATTTT. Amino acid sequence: CASSRQGEVRQPQHF.

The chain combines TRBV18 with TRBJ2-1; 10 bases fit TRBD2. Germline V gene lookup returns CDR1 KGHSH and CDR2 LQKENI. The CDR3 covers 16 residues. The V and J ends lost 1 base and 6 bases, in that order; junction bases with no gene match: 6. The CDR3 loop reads CASSPRAGGGFNEQFF. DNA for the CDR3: TGTGCCAGCTCACCACGAGCGGGGGGGGGATTCAATGAGCAGTTCTTC.

This CDR3 is CASSFSSGGDTDTQYF. The DNA of the CDR3 is TGTGCCAGCAGCTTTTCTAGCGGGGGAGACACAGATACGCAGTATTTT. The rearrangement links TRBV7-2 to TRBJ2-3, with TRBD2 matching 10 bases. The CDR3 contains 16 residues. Germline lookup yields CDR1 SGHTA and CDR2 FQGNSA. Unmatched junction bases numbered 5, after V lost 3 bases and J lost 2 bases.

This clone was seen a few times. The CDR3 loop reads CASSVGEYGYTF. CDR3 nucleotides: TGTGCCAGCAGTGTTGGAGAGTATGGCTACACCTTC. The rearrangement joins TRBV6-1 to TRBJ1-2; D uncertain. Looked up from germline, CDR1 is MNHNS and CDR2 is SASEGT. The CDR3 extends over 12 amino acids. The V end lost 4 bases, the J end lost 5 bases, and 8 bases lay between the germline ends.